The 20 T cell receptor beta chains in this list originate from one sample, sequenced in a study of shared clonotypes between healthy human individuals (dated by TCRdb to 2020 to 2021). The method was the immunoSEQ multiplex PCR assay. Held by TCRdb, this immuneACCESS table contains in-frame sequences only and omits some clones. Under half of the omission traces to an unresolved V gene where checked; the cause of the rest is unknown. This sample lists 1.5 million to 2.5 million clones; around 96% were detected once. 0.9% to 1.5% of the sample lies in the top ten. For the CD8 naive samples, CD45RO-negative cells were positively selected for CCR7, yielding a CD45RA+CCR7+ population from which TemRA cells were excluded. The material sequenced was naive CD8+ T cells sorted from blood. What this sample's cell subset or site label stands for: CD45RA+CCR7+. The receptors were sampled from a man between 18 and 35 years old in good health.

The chain combines TRBV4-3 with TRBJ1-2; possibly TRBD1 for D (5 bases). Germline V gene lookup returns CDR1 LGHNA and CDR2 YSLEER. Trimming removed 1 base from V and 5 bases from J, with 14 bases in between. There are 15 residues in the CDR3. CDR3 nucleotides: TGCGCCAGCAGCCAAGCGGAGATGGGGGGTTATGGCTACACCTTC. Its translation is CASSQAEMGGYGYTF.

This chain links TRBV6-5 with TRBJ1-2, with 9 positions matching TRBD1. The V gene's germline CDR1 is MNHEY and CDR2 SVGAGI. CDR3 length: 15 amino acids. The V and J ends lost 10 bases and 3 bases, in that order; junction bases with no gene match: 12. The CDR3 reads CANHSGTGLYYGYTF. Written as DNA, the CDR3 is TGTGCCAACCATTCCGGGACAGGGCTTTACTATGGCTACACCTTC.

The CDR3 DNA is TGCGCCAGCAGCCCAGGAGGACTAGCAGTTGAGCAGTTCTTC. Residues: CASSPGGLAVEQFF. The chain uses TRBV4-3 and TRBJ2-1, with 8 bases matching TRBD2. The CDR3 spans 14 residues. The germline gives CDR1 LGHNA, CDR2 YSLEER. V lost 4 bases to trimming and J lost 9 bases; unmatched junction nucleotides: 8.

The genes are TRBV7-9 and TRBJ2-1, with D perhaps matching TRBD2 (5 bases). The CDR3 length is 13 residues. V was trimmed by 4 bases and J by 2 bases, leaving 6 bases between them. Germline V gene data show CDR1 as SEHNR and CDR2 as FQNEAQ (reference sequence). CDR3 bases: TGTGCCAGCAGCTGGACTCCCTACAATGAGCAGTTCTTC. Translating gives CASSWTPYNEQFF.

The chain uses TRBV10-3 and TRBJ1-2; maybe TRBD1 (5 bases). Trimming removed 0 bases from V and 4 bases from J, with 9 bases in between. Germline CDR1 is ENHRY and CDR2 is SYGVKD. This CDR3 contains 14 residues. CDR3 amino acids: CAISESGEGYGYTF. The DNA for the CDR3 is TGTGCCATCAGTGAGTCGGGGGAGGGCTATGGCTACACCTTC.

In DNA form, the CDR3 reads TGTGCCAGTTCTTATTCAGGGTTCACCGGGGAGCTGTTTTTT. Residues: CASSYSGFTGELFF. The chain uses TRBV19 and TRBJ2-2, with TRBD1 as a possible D gene (5 bases). CDR3 size: 14 residues. Trimming took 8 bases from V and 4 from J, leaving 14 bases between them. Germline assignment: CDR1 LNHDA and CDR2 SQIVND (reference sequence). Supplemented by reference TRBV19 and TRBJ2-2, the full variable domain reads DGGITQSPKYLFRKEGQNVTLSCEQNLNHDAMYWYRQDPGQGLRLIYYSQIVNDFQKGDIAEGYSVSREKKESFPLTVTSAQKNPTAFYLCASSYSGFTGELFFGEGSRLTVL.

The rearrangement links TRBV7-9 to TRBJ1-1, with D possibly matching TRBD1 (5 bases). This CDR3 region has 15 residues. Germline-derived CDR1 and CDR2 are SEHNR and FQNEAQ (reference sequence). The V end was cut by 5 bases, the J end by 0 bases, with 13 bases between. Here the CDR3 DNA reads TGTGCCAGCAGCCCATTGCAGGGATTGAACACTGAAGCTTTCTTT. Its translation is CASSPLQGLNTEAFF. The full variable domain, in which reference TRBV7-9 and TRBJ1-1 provide the parts outside the CDR3, is DTGVSQNPRHKITKRGQNVTFRCDPISEHNRLYWYRQTLGQGPEFLTYFQNEAQLEKSRLLSDRFSAERPKGSFSTLEIQRTEQGDSAMYLCASSPLQGLNTEAFFGQGTRLTVV.

The rearrangement joins TRBV2 to TRBJ1-5; D perhaps matches TRBD1 (5 bases). This CDR3 contains 16 residues. Germline V gives CDR1 SNHLY, CDR2 FYNNEI. V shed 2 bases and J shed 2 bases, with 13 bases lying between them. The CDR3 is CASSELEGVGNQPQHF. DNA of the CDR3: TGTGCCAGCAGTGAATTGGAAGGGGTGGGCAATCAGCCCCAGCATTTT.

The chain is built from TRBV19 and TRBJ1-2; TRBD1 matches 11 bases. Per the germline V gene, CDR1 is LNHDA and CDR2 is SQIVND (reference sequence). J was trimmed by 6 bases and V by 3 bases; bases with no gene match: 6. The CDR3 has 15 amino acids. Here the CDR3 DNA reads TGTGCCAGTAGTATTGAGGACAGGGGGCGCGATGGCTACACCTTC. Encoded protein: CASSIEDRGRDGYTF.

This chain links TRBV19 with TRBJ2-7; maybe TRBD2 (5 bases). Trimming shortened V by 6 bases and J by 3 bases, and 15 bases separated the two germline ends. The germline V gene encodes CDR1 LNHDA and CDR2 SQIVND (reference sequence). The CDR3 is 14 residues long. The CDR3 spells CASRRDRDHYEQYF. The CDR3, as DNA: TGTGCCAGTAGAAGAGACCGGGATCACTACGAGCAGTACTTC.

On this clone itself: In the same sample, other DNA sequences code for this CDR3. The chain has TRBV11-2 and TRBJ2-7; a possible D gene is TRBD1 (6 bases). The CDR3 totals 13 residues. Trimming removed 3 bases at V and 3 bases at J, with 9 bases between. CDR1 and CDR2 from the germline V gene are SGHAT and FQNNGV. CDR3: CASSLGAGYEQYF. DNA for the CDR3: TGTGCCAGCAGCTTGGGGGCGGGCTACGAGCAGTACTTC.

The genes are TRBV9 and TRBJ1-1; 10 bases map to TRBD1. Germline V gene lookup returns CDR1 SGDLS and CDR2 YYNGEE. The J segment lost 1 base and the V segment lost 3 bases, leaving 6 bases of the junction unmatched. The CDR3 totals 16 residues. DNA of the CDR3: TGTGCCAGCAGCGCGTCCCGGGACAGGGGGAACACTGAAGCTTTCTTT. This encodes CASSASRDRGNTEAFF.

The CDR3 DNA reads TGTGCCAGCAGTCTAGCGGGAGGGAACAATGAGCAGTTCTTC. Its protein product is CASSLAGGNNEQFF. The gene calls are TRBV27 and TRBJ2-1, with TRBD2 matching over 12 bases. V lost 5 bases, J lost 5 bases, and 1 base stayed unmatched. The CDR3 has 14 amino acids. From germline, CDR1 is MNHEY and CDR2 SMNVEV (reference sequence).

V usage is TRBV13 and J usage is TRBJ2-7; D is possibly TRBD2 (6 bases). CDR3 length equals 13 residues. The V end was cut by 0 bases, the J end by 7 bases, with 10 bases between. In germline, CDR1 is PRHDT, CDR2 FYEKMQ (reference sequence). CDR3 sequence reads: CASSLGRGEEQYF. The CDR3 region has the DNA TGTGCCAGCAGCTTAGGCCGCGGGGAAGAGCAGTACTTC.

The sample holds one count of this clone. The J gene is TRBJ2-3, the V gene TRBV5-4, with a tentative D call TRBD2 (6 bases). Germline-derived CDR1 and CDR2 are SGHNT and YYREEE (reference sequence). The CDR3 contains 15 residues. V was cut by 0 bases and J by 6 bases, with 14 bases left in between. CDR3 coding DNA: TGTGCCAGCAGCTTGGGAGGGACTTTCGTTGATACGCAGTATTTT. This codes for CASSLGGTFVDTQYF.

The V gene is TRBV9, the J gene TRBJ2-7; weak D call: TRBD2 (6 bases). The CDR3 sequence is 15 residues long. V lost 3 bases, J lost 2 bases, and 15 bases lay in between. The V gene's germline CDR1 is SGDLS and CDR2 YYNGEE. In DNA form, the CDR3 reads TGTGCCAGCAGCGAAGGGGACTCCCAAGCCTACGAGCAGTACTTC. Protein: CASSEGDSQAYEQYF.

The genes are TRBV27 and TRBJ2-2, with a possible D match to TRBD2 (6 bases). Germline-derived CDR1 and CDR2 are MNHEY and SMNVEV (reference sequence). Trimming cost V 3 bases and J 5 bases, with 13 bases left between them. This CDR3 contains 15 residues. CDR3 nucleotide sequence: TGTGCCAGCAGTTTCCCGGGAGCAAGTACCGGGGAGCTGTTTTTT. This encodes CASSFPGASTGELFF.

The chain couples TRBV13 to TRBJ2-2; D remains unclear. The V end was cut by 0 bases, the J end by 2 bases, with 13 bases between. This CDR3 comprises 17 residues. Germline lookup yields CDR1 PRHDT and CDR2 FYEKMQ (reference sequence). The CDR3 loop reads CASSLGLRLENTGELFF. CDR3 sequence (DNA): TGTGCCAGCAGCTTAGGCCTACGGTTGGAAAACACCGGGGAGCTGTTTTTT.

The chain is built from TRBV7-2 and TRBJ1-1, with a tentative D call TRBD1 (5 bases). The germline V gene encodes CDR1 SGHTA and CDR2 FQGNSA. This CDR3 region has 15 residues. V was clipped by 1 base and J by 1 base, with 10 bases between them. The CDR3 protein is CASSLGWGRNTEAFF. CDR3 nucleotide sequence: TGTGCCAGCAGCTTAGGGTGGGGGAGGAACACTGAAGCTTTCTTT.

The chain uses TRBV27 and TRBJ1-1; a possible D gene is TRBD1 (5 bases). In germline, CDR1 is MNHEY, CDR2 SMNVEV (reference sequence). The CDR3 is made up of 14 amino acids. V was trimmed by 3 bases and J by 1 base, leaving 9 bases between them. The CDR3 region is CASSLGVTNTEAFF. DNA of the CDR3: TGTGCCAGCAGTTTGGGGGTAACGAACACTGAAGCTTTCTTT.